This T cell receptor beta chain was captured in a study of response to subunit inactivated influenza vaccine. General study findings and limits: The authors suggested that every seasonal influenza vaccination recruits few new T cells.

In germline, CDR1 is SGHRS, CDR2 YFSETQ. The V gene lost 3 bases and the J gene lost 6 bases, with 6 bases spanning the gap. The CDR3 has 11 amino acids. This clonotype came up a few times. Its target is not known. One entry per CDR3 protein, called by TCRdb with MiXCR from the RT-PCR reads. The sample carries about 540,000 distinct CDR3 sequences, around 15% recorded once. The sample in question was PBMCs from blood, obtained roughly 12 days after vaccination. The receptor was derived from a man aged 45-65 years who received an inactivated influenza vaccine. This chain uses TRBV5-1 with TRBJ1-1; D not resolved. This chain's CDR3 is CASSSGAEAFF. The CDR3 coding sequence is TGCGCCAGCAGCTCCGGGGCTGAAGCTTTCTTT.